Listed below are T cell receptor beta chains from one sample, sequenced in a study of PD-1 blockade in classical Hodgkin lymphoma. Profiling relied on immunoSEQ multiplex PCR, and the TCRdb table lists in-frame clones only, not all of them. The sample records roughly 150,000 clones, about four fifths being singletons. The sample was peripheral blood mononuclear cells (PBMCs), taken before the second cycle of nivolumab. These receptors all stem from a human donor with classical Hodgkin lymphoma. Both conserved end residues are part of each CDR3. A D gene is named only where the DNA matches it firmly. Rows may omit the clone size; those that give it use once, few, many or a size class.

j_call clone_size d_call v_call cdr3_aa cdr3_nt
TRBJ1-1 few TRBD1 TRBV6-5 CASSRTGPMAEAFF TGTGCCAGCAGCCGGACAGGACCCATGGCTGAAGCTTTCTTT
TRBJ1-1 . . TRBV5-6 CASSLLRDGWMNTEAFF TGTGCCAGCAGCTTACTCCGGGACGGGTGGATGAACACTGAAGCTTTCTTT
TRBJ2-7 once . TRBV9 CASSTGTSSYEQYF TGTGCCAGCAGCACCGGGACAAGCTCCTACGAGCAGTACTTC
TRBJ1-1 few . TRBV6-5 CASSYGGGNTEAFF TGTGCCAGCAGTTACGGGGGGGGAAACACTGAAGCTTTCTTT
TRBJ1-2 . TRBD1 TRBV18 CASSLGTGYGYTF TGTGCCAGCTCACTCGGGACAGGCTATGGCTACACCTTC
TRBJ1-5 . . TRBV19 CASSIEGGHPLDSNQPQHF TGTGCCAGTAGTATAGAGGGAGGACACCCCTTAGATAGCAATCAGCCCCAGCATTTT
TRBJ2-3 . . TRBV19 CASSIDSLYTDTQYF TGTGCCAGTAGTATAGACAGTCTATACACAGATACGCAGTATTTT
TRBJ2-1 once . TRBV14 CASSQDRSRERYNEQFF TGTGCCAGCAGCCAAGATCGTTCTCGGGAGAGGTACAATGAGCAGTTCTTC
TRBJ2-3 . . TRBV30 CAWSSPGQVTDTQYF TGTGCCTGGAGCTCTCCGGGACAAGTCACAGATACGCAGTATTTT
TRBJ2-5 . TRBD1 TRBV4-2 CASSQPTGTGEETQYF TGTGCCAGCAGCCAGCCAACCGGGACAGGGGAGGAGACCCAGTACTTC
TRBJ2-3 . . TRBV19 CASNPTGADTQYF TGTGCCAGTAACCCCACGGGTGCAGATACGCAGTATTTT
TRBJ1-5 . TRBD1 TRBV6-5 CASSYSGTGNQPQHF TGTGCCAGCAGTTACTCCGGGACAGGCAATCAGCCCCAGCATTTT
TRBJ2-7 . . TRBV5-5 CASSLREGEQYF TGTGCCAGCAGCTTAAGAGAGGGGGAGCAGTACTTC
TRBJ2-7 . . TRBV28 CASSGNLGLFAGQYF TGTGCCAGCAGTGGCAACCTGGGACTTTTCGCAGGGCAGTACTTC
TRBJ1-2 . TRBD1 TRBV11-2 CASSFTGGAVYGYTF TGTGCCAGCAGCTTCACAGGGGGCGCGGTCTATGGCTACACCTTC
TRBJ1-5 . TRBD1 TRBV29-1 CSVGTGNQPQHF TGCAGCGTTGGGACAGGAAATCAGCCCCAGCATTTT
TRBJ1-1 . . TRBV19 CASSIDLHPEAFF TGTGCCAGTAGTATAGATCTACATCCTGAAGCTTTCTTT
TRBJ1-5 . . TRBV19 CASSIEIVGVGIWDDNQPQHF TGTGCCAGTAGTATTGAAATCGTCGGGGTAGGGATATGGGATGACAATCAGCCCCAGCATTTT
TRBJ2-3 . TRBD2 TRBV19 CASSTLAGGPSADTQYF TGTGCCAGTAGTACGTTAGCGGGAGGGCCCTCCGCAGATACGCAGTATTTT
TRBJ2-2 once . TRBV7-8 CASSRSANTGELFF TGTGCCAGCAGCCGAAGTGCGAACACCGGGGAGCTGTTTTTT
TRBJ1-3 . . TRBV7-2 CASSLGRSSGNTIYF TGTGCCAGCAGCTTAGGACGGTCCTCTGGAAACACCATATATTTT
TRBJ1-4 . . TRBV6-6 CASRGFEKLFF TGTGCCAGCAGGGGATTTGAAAAACTGTTTTTT
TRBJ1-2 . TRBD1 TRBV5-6 CASSPDAGQGFLYGYTF TGTGCCAGCAGCCCTGATGCGGGACAGGGTTTCCTCTATGGCTACACCTTC
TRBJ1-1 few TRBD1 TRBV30 CAWSFPDRTNTEAFF TGTGCCTGGAGTTTCCCGGACAGGACAAACACTGAAGCTTTCTTT